A selection of T cell receptor beta chains follows, all from one sample in a study of identical twins. TCRdb called the 5' RACE reads again in MiXCR, with one record for every CDR3 protein. The data contain 1.5 million or so distinct CDR3 sequences, about 32% of them singletons. The specimen was cord blood. All receptors come from a newborn girl in good health. CDR3s include the opening cysteine and the closing phenylalanine or tryptophan. Fields, in order: V gene, CDR3 length, J gene, CDR3 protein.

TRBV29-1	13	TRBJ1-6	CSVALGLDSPLHF
TRBV12-3/TRBV12-4	15	TRBJ2-5	CASSGGTGKQETQYF
TRBV28	17	TRBJ2-3	CASTTGRQTPGTDTQYF
TRBV11-2	14	TRBJ2-7	CASSLGQAAYEQYF
TRBV29-1	15	TRBJ2-2	CSVLMTGDYTGELFF
TRBV6-6	14	TRBJ2-1	CASSSTDAYNEQFF
TRBV20-1	13	TRBJ2-1	CSAIALSYNEQFF
TRBV20-1	17	TRBJ1-5	CSARDPKTGAGNQPQHF
TRBV28	15	TRBJ2-7	CASSPMRSISYEQYF
TRBV15	15	TRBJ1-1	CATSPRTVLNTEAFF
TRBV27	13	TRBJ2-2	CASGAFATGELFF
TRBV30	11	TRBJ2-7	CARSHLYEQYF
TRBV5-1	13	TRBJ2-5	CASSLPQQETQYF
TRBV12-3/TRBV12-4	15	TRBJ2-6	CASSSSGRGANVLTF
TRBV2	13	TRBJ1-1	CASSEVSGTEAFF
TRBV9	15	TRBJ2-3	CASSVGRGSTDTQYF
TRBV4-2	16	TRBJ2-3	CASSEAAWVQSDTQYF
TRBV7-2	14	TRBJ1-2	CASSLDLLNYGYTF
TRBV20-1	14	TRBJ1-5	CSASPLQPDQPQHF
TRBV20-1	12	TRBJ1-5	CSARDSIQPQHF
TRBV7-9	15	TRBJ2-5	CASSLRTEKQETQYF
TRBV28	17	TRBJ2-1	CASSLYYRGGAYNEQFF
TRBV12-3/TRBV12-4	15	TRBJ2-1	CASSWGLAGGYEQFF
TRBV20-1	14	TRBJ1-5	CSAGRGDSNQPQHF